This T cell receptor beta chain is from a study of PD-L1 blockade in urothelial cancer. Study-wide context: It was at 3 weeks (second dose) and 6 weeks after treatment start that blood was analyzed. Each blood sample yielded a median of roughly 150,000 T cells.

Details on this clone: At one end, the junction sequence differs from germline, possibly due to a read error.

The method was immunoSEQ multiplex PCR; TCRdb's version includes in-frame clones alone and lacks a portion of them. The sample lists tens of thousands of clones; about 68% were seen once. The time point was: pretreatment peripheral blood. Disease in patients was locally advanced or metastatic urothelial carcinoma. The sample here was PBMCs, taken around atezolizumab (anti-PD-L1) treatment. The receptor was isolated from a man in his 70s with urothelial cancer.

CDR3 sequence reads: CASSVEGQSNEQFF. CDR3 in DNA: TGTGCCAGTAGTGTAGAGGGACAGTCCAATGAGCAGTTCTTC. V is TRBV19 and J is TRBJ2-1, with 7 bases aligning to TRBD1. The CDR3 contains 14 residues. Germline-derived CDR1 and CDR2 are LNHDA and SQIVND (reference sequence).